The sequence of this T cell receptor beta chain was determined in a study of blood T cell repertoires in COVID-19. The CDR3 is 11 residues long. Trimming stripped 10 bases from V and 0 bases from J, with 6 bases between. Method: immunoSEQ multiplex PCR; TCRdb's copy keeps in-frame clones and lacks some. Here the sample spans roughly 210,000 clones, 88% being singletons. The sequence came from a man in his 70s with acute or convalescent COVID-19. The sequencing input was peripheral blood. The chain is built from TRBV12-3 or TRBV12-4 and TRBJ1-1; D remains unclear. CDR3 residues: CATSLNTEAFF. The CDR3 DNA follows: TGTGCCACCTCTTTGAACACTGAAGCTTTCTTT.